This T cell receptor (beta chain) was sequenced in a study of blood T cell repertoires in COVID-19. Clones were sequenced by immunoSEQ multiplex PCR, and TCRdb holds only the in-frame ones, with some missing. The repertoire includes 100,000 to 110,000 clones, 80% of them detected once, and around 29% sits in the top ten. Sequenced sample: peripheral blood. The receptor comes from a man aged 65 to 79 with active or convalescent COVID-19.

The CDR3 protein is CASSRGRADTNNEQFF. CDR3 DNA: TGTGCCAGCAGTCGGGGGAGGGCAGACACTAACAATGAGCAGTTCTTC. The chain is built from TRBV9 and TRBJ2-1; 7 bases fit TRBD2. CDR1 and CDR2 from the germline V gene are SGDLS and YYNGEE. This CDR3 has 16 residues. V shed 5 bases, J shed 5 bases, and the junction held 13 bases outside the gene matches.